This is a list of T cell receptor beta chains from one sample in a study of blood T cell repertoires in COVID-19. Sequencing was performed with immunoSEQ multiplex PCR; in TCRdb, only in-frame clones are kept and a portion is missing. Here the sample spans 150,000 to 200,000 clones, approximately 86% being singletons. Input material: peripheral blood. The receptors stem from a woman in her 50s with acute or convalescent COVID-19. Each CDR3 is given with its conserved first and last residue. Fields, in order: J gene, clone size, D gene, V gene, CDR3 DNA, CDR3 protein. The D gene is left open where the match is weak. The size entry is marked missing in some rows and otherwise reads once, few, many or a size class.

TRBJ1-2,-,TRBD1,TRBV12-5,TGTGCTAGTGGTTTCCCCTCGACAGGGAACTATGGCTACACCTTC,CASGFPSTGNYGYTF
TRBJ2-5,-,TRBD2,TRBV9,TGTGCCAGCAGCCGGACTAGCGGGAGGGCAGAGACCCAGTACTTC,CASSRTSGRAETQYF
TRBJ1-2,-,-,TRBV19,TGTGCCAGTACTCCAGGGATGGCCCCCTATGGCTACACCTTC,CASTPGMAPYGYTF
TRBJ1-5,-,TRBD1,TRBV5-3,TGTGCCAGAAGCTTGCGACAGGGGAAATTTGGGAATCAGCCCCAGCATTTT,CARSLRQGKFGNQPQHF
TRBJ2-3,-,TRBD2,TRBV6-5,TGTGCCAGCAGCCGGGGACTAGCGGGGAGGGATACGCAGTATTTT,CASSRGLAGRDTQYF
TRBJ1-2,once,TRBD1,TRBV5-1,TGCGCCAGCAGCCTCGGGACAGCGTCTAACTATGGCTACACCTTC,CASSLGTASNYGYTF
TRBJ1-2,-,-,TRBV25-1,TGTGCCAGCAGTGAAGCTCGAGCCAACTATGGCTACACCTTC,CASSEARANYGYTF
TRBJ1-6,-,-,TRBV5-1,TGCGCCAGCAGCTTGGACAGCCCCAATTCACCCCTCCACTTT,CASSLDSPNSPLHF
TRBJ2-7,once,TRBD2,TRBV3-1/TRBV3-2,TGTGCCAGCAGCCAATCTAGCGGTCTTTCCTACGAGCAGTACTTC,CASSQSSGLSYEQYF
TRBJ2-3,-,-,TRBV5-6,TGTGCCAGCAGCTTGGTCCCAACTATTACAGATACGCAGTATTTT,CASSLVPTITDTQYF
TRBJ1-1,-,-,TRBV5-4,TGTGCCAGCAGCGGAGGTCGTGAAGCTTTCTTT,CASSGGREAFF
TRBJ2-3,-,TRBD1,TRBV2,TGTGCCAGCCGACAGGGGACAGATACGCAGTATTTT,CASRQGTDTQYF
TRBJ1-2,-,-,TRBV13,TGTGCCAGCAGCGCCGGGGGGGCCCGGAATAACTATGGCTACACCTTC,CASSAGGARNNYGYTF
TRBJ2-7,-,-,TRBV6-5,TGTGCCAGCAGTTATATTCGGGGTCCAGCCAACTACGAGCAGTACTTC,CASSYIRGPANYEQYF
TRBJ2-3,-,-,TRBV5-1,TGCGCCAGCAGCTTGAAGCCTATCTCTTCCCCAGATACGCAGTATTTT,CASSLKPISSPDTQYF
TRBJ2-1,-,TRBD2,TRBV7-9,TGTGCCGGAAGCGGGAGCTCCTACAATGAGCAGTTCTTC,CAGSGSSYNEQFF
TRBJ2-3,-,TRBD2,TRBV10-3,TGTGCCATCAGTGAGAAGGTACTAGCGGGAGTATTTGGAGATACGCAGTATTTT,CAISEKVLAGVFGDTQYF
TRBJ2-1,-,TRBD2,TRBV6-1,TGTGCCAGCAGTGCCTCGTATGGGGGGGGATCCTACAATGAGCAGTTCTTC,CASSASYGGGSYNEQFF
TRBJ1-5,-,-,TRBV4-3,TGCGCCAGCAGCCGAGACAGATATAGCAATCAGCCCCAGCATTTT,CASSRDRYSNQPQHF
TRBJ2-7,-,-,TRBV7-8,TGTGCCAGCAGCCTCATTCCCACTCCCCAGGGCTCCTACGAGCAGTACTTC,CASSLIPTPQGSYEQYF
TRBJ2-5,-,-,TRBV11-3,TGTGCCAGCAGCTTTCAGGGTCAAGAGACCCAGTACTTC,CASSFQGQETQYF
TRBJ2-1,-,-,TRBV7-8,TGTGCCAGCAGCGTACTACAGGTTCCGGCTACTGAGCAGTTCTTC,CASSVLQVPATEQFF
TRBJ2-7,once,TRBD1,TRBV7-3,TGTGCCAGCAGCCCGGGACAGGGACCCTACGAGCAGTACTTC,CASSPGQGPYEQYF
TRBJ1-2,-,-,TRBV4-3,TGCGCCAGCAGCGGGGCGATTCCCTATGGCTACACCTTC,CASSGAIPYGYTF
TRBJ1-1,-,TRBD1,TRBV2,TGTGCCAGCAGGGACCCAGGGGGACCGAACACTGAAGCTTTCTTT,CASRDPGGPNTEAFF
TRBJ2-7,-,-,TRBV7-9,TGTGCCAGCAGCTTGTACGTCGGGAACTACGAGCAGTACTTC,CASSLYVGNYEQYF
TRBJ1-1,-,-,TRBV2,TGTGCCAGCAGTGGGGAGAGGAACACTGAAGCTTTCTTT,CASSGERNTEAFF
TRBJ1-1,-,-,TRBV15,TGTGCCACCAGCAGGTCCGGGGGTCGCTCGGAAGCTTTCTTT,CATSRSGGRSEAFF
TRBJ1-2,-,-,TRBV19,TGTGCCAGTACCGAGCGTATGGGCTATGGCTACACCTTC,CASTERMGYGYTF
TRBJ2-3,-,-,TRBV7-9,TGTGCCAGCAGCTCCATGCTAGAGACAGATACGCAGTATTTT,CASSSMLETDTQYF
TRBJ1-6,-,TRBD1,TRBV4-2,TGTGCCAGCAGCCAACAATTTCCGGGACAGAAGAATTCACCCCTCCACTTT,CASSQQFPGQKNSPLHF
TRBJ2-1,-,-,TRBV29-1,TGCAGCGTTGAAGTGACTACTCACAATGAGCAGTTCTTC,CSVEVTTHNEQFF
TRBJ2-3,-,TRBD1,TRBV7-9,TGTGCCAGCAGCTCCACCGACAGGGCAGATACGCAGTATTTT,CASSSTDRADTQYF
TRBJ2-3,once,TRBD1,TRBV7-3,TGTGCCAGCAGCGCTCCACAGGGGAGTGGTACAGATACGCAGTATTTT,CASSAPQGSGTDTQYF
TRBJ1-5,-,-,TRBV7-2,TGTGCCAGCAGCCTGGTGGGGGGGTCAAATCAGCCCCAGCATTTT,CASSLVGGSNQPQHF
TRBJ1-5,-,-,TRBV6-5,TGTGCCAGCAGTTACACAGGCAGCAGCAATCAGCCCCAGCATTTT,CASSYTGSSNQPQHF
TRBJ1-5,-,-,TRBV18,TGTGCCAGCTCACCAGGAGTAGGACAGCCCCAGCATTTT,CASSPGVGQPQHF